The 18 T cell receptor beta chains below come from one sample, sequenced in a study of cytomegalovirus exposure and HLA in healthy donors. A multiplex PCR was run with 60 Vbeta primers and 13 Jbeta primers. Only in-frame clones appear in the TCRdb table, and some are missing; sequencing was by immunoSEQ multiplex PCR. Of approximately 130,000 clones detected, 81% appear once; the ten largest clones hold less than 2.5%. Sequenced: PBMCs. The receptors come from a woman between 40 and 55 years old in good health and CMV-seronegative.

The V gene is TRBV11-2, the J gene TRBJ1-2; 10 bases fit TRBD1. Losses at the gene ends were 5 bases for V and 4 bases for J; bases not matched to a gene: 13. Germline V lookup: CDR1 SGHAT, CDR2 FQNNGV. The CDR3 spans 17 residues. In nucleotides, the CDR3 is TGTGCCAGCAGCCGAGGCTGGGGGACAGGGGATGGCTATGGCTACACCTTC. Translation gives CASSRGWGTGDGYGYTF.

The V and J genes are TRBV2 and TRBJ2-1; TRBD2 matches 8 bases. This CDR3 is built from 14 residues. The V and J ends lost 6 bases and 2 bases, in that order; junction bases with no gene match: 3. Germline V gives CDR1 SNHLY, CDR2 FYNNEI. CDR3 bases: TGTGCCAGCAGAGAGGGACTAGCCTACAATGAGCAGTTCTTC. This gives the protein CASREGLAYNEQFF.

This chain links TRBV5-6 with TRBJ2-7, with TRBD1 matching over 7 bases. V lost 6 bases to trimming and J lost 6 bases; unmatched junction nucleotides: 15. CDR1 is SGHDT and CDR2 is YYEEEE in the germline V gene. The CDR3 has 15 residues. CDR3 residues: CASTSWGIQGREQYF. The CDR3 bases are TGTGCCAGCACCTCCTGGGGAATACAGGGGCGCGAGCAGTACTTC.

The CDR3 loop is CASRSDRALNTEAFF. As DNA, the CDR3 is TGCGCCAGCAGGTCGGACAGGGCATTGAACACTGAAGCTTTCTTT. The chain has TRBV5-1 and TRBJ1-1; 8 nucleotides align to TRBD1. The CDR3 length is 15 residues. Trimming removed 5 bases from V and 0 bases from J; junction bases left unmatched: 6. The V gene's germline CDR1 is SGHRS and CDR2 YFSETQ.

V is TRBV14 and J is TRBJ2-5, with a possible D match to TRBD2 (5 bases). Trimming took off 5 bases at V and 5 bases at J, with 6 bases between the two ends. CDR1 and CDR2 (germline): SGHDN, FVKESK. CDR3 length: 11 amino acids. The CDR3, as DNA: TGTGCCAGCAGCAGGAGGGAGACCCAGTACTTC. Translation gives CASSRRETQYF.

This chain uses TRBV19 with TRBJ2-1; TRBD1 matches 7 bases. The CDR3 spans 16 residues. Germline V gives CDR1 LNHDA, CDR2 SQIVND (reference sequence). V was pared by 0 bases and J by 3 bases, with 5 bases of the junction left unmatched. In DNA form, the CDR3 reads TGTGCCAGTAGTATAGACCGGACAGGAGTCTACAATGAGCAGTTCTTC. Its protein product is CASSIDRTGVYNEQFF.

This chain links TRBV15 with TRBJ2-7; D may be TRBD2 (6 bases). Trimming took off 0 bases at V and 3 bases at J, with 12 bases between the two ends. The CDR3 contains 15 residues. The V gene's germline CDR1 is LNHNV and CDR2 YYDKDF (reference sequence). CDR3 nucleotide sequence: TGTGCCACCAGCAGAGATGGGGTGGGGGGCTACGAGCAGTACTTC. It translates to CATSRDGVGGYEQYF.

This rearrangement joins TRBV25-1 to TRBJ2-2; TRBD2 matches 9 bases. J lost 9 bases, V lost 3 bases, and 11 bases had no gene match. Germline V CDR1 and CDR2: MGHDK, SYGVNS. CDR3 size: 16 residues. CDR3 amino acids: CASSDLASGNRRELFF. CDR3 sequence (DNA): TGTGCCAGCAGTGATTTGGCTAGCGGGAATCGGAGGGAGCTGTTTTTT.

The chain combines TRBV5-1 with TRBJ2-7, with 7 bases lining up with TRBD1. This CDR3 contains 15 residues. V lost 0 bases, J lost 3 bases, and 6 bases stayed unmatched. CDR1 and CDR2 from the germline V gene are SGHRS and YFSETQ. CDR3 region: CASSLEGTAFYEQYF. As DNA, the CDR3 is TGCGCCAGCAGCTTGGAGGGGACAGCCTTCTACGAGCAGTACTTC.

This clone was recorded only once. The chain couples TRBV9 to TRBJ2-5; 12 bases fit TRBD2. This CDR3 has 14 residues. The V gene's germline CDR1 is SGDLS and CDR2 YYNGEE. The trim removed 3 bases at V and 4 bases at J, leaving 1 base unmatched. The CDR3 bases are TGTGCCAGCAGCGGGGGACTAGCGGGAGAGACCCAGTACTTC. Its translation is CASSGGLAGETQYF.

The V call is TRBV11-2, the J call TRBJ2-3; TRBD2 aligns across 10 bases. The CDR3 is made up of 17 amino acids. V lost 5 bases, J lost 2 bases, and 10 bases stayed unmatched. Germline V gene sequence: CDR1 SGHAT, CDR2 FQNNGV. The DNA of the CDR3 is TGTGCCAGCAGCCCCCGGCTAGCGGGGGAGCTCACAGATACGCAGTATTTT. It specifies CASSPRLAGELTDTQYF.

This clone has more than one count but fewer than ten. The chain carries TRBV4-1 and TRBJ2-1, with D unresolved. Trimming took off 4 bases at V and 10 bases at J, with 17 bases between the two ends. CDR1 and CDR2 (germline): MGHRA, YSYEKL. The CDR3 consists of 14 residues. For the CDR3, the DNA is TGCGCCAGCAGCCCGCCGTCGAGGCTAGGAGAGCAGTTCTTC. This translates into CASSPPSRLGEQFF.

The rearrangement joins TRBV19 to TRBJ2-6; TRBD1 matches 8 bases. Trimming removed 5 bases from V and 2 bases from J; junction bases left unmatched: 2. CDR1 is LNHDA, CDR2 SQIVND, per germline (reference sequence). The CDR3 is 15 amino acids. CDR3 in DNA: TGTGCCAGTAGTGCACAGGGGGCTGGGGCCAACGTCCTGACTTTC. This encodes CASSAQGAGANVLTF.

The rearrangement joins TRBV7-9 to TRBJ1-2, with D possibly matching TRBD1 (5 bases). The CDR3 covers 16 residues. The germline V and J ends were trimmed by 2 bases and 4 bases, with 17 bases remaining between them. Germline assignment: CDR1 SEHNR and CDR2 FQNEAQ (reference sequence). CDR3 protein: CASSLPSMTALYGYTF. The CDR3 nucleotides read TGTGCCAGCAGCTTACCTTCTATGACAGCGCTCTATGGCTACACCTTC.

The chain employs TRBV6-5 and TRBJ2-7; perhaps TRBD1 as D (6 bases). The ends were cut back, 0 bases at V and 1 base at J, with 10 bases in the middle. The CDR3 is 15 residues long. The germline gives CDR1 MNHEY, CDR2 SVGAGI. CDR3 sequence (DNA): TGTGCCAGCAGTTACTCGGGAACAGGGTCCTACGAGCAGTACTTC. Protein sequence: CASSYSGTGSYEQYF.

The rearrangement links TRBV29-1 to TRBJ1-1; TRBD1 is a possible D gene (5 bases). This CDR3 comprises 13 residues. V was pared by 5 bases and J by 1 base, with 11 bases between. Germline V gives CDR1 SQVTM, CDR2 ANQGSEA. This CDR3 is CSVSQDTNTEAFF. The CDR3 DNA follows: TGCAGCGTTTCCCAGGACACGAACACTGAAGCTTTCTTT. Full variable domain (rest looked up from reference TRBV29-1 and TRBJ1-1): SAVISQKPSRDICQRGTSLTIQCQVDSQVTMMFWYRQQPGQSLTLIATANQGSEATYESGFVIDKFPISRPNLTFSTLTVSNMSPEDSSIYLCSVSQDTNTEAFFGQGTRLTVV.

This chain joins TRBV15 and TRBJ1-5; 7 nucleotides agree with TRBD1. Germline values: CDR1 LNHNV, CDR2 YYDKDF (reference sequence). After removal of 3 bases from V and 1 base from J, the junction contained 6 bases not matched to a gene. The CDR3 runs to 16 residues. CDR3 coding DNA: TGTGCCACCAGCAGGATTACAGGGGCAAGCAATCAGCCCCAGCATTTT. As protein: CATSRITGASNQPQHF.

This chain links TRBV9 with TRBJ1-1; maybe TRBD1 (5 bases). Germline CDR1 is SGDLS and CDR2 is YYNGEE. Trimming stripped 3 bases from V and 5 bases from J, with 14 bases between. The CDR3 covers 14 residues. The CDR3 sequence: CASSAIGRGTEAFF. The CDR3 DNA is TGTGCCAGCAGCGCTATTGGGCGGGGGACTGAAGCTTTCTTT. The variable domain in full, completed from reference TRBV9 and TRBJ1-1, reads DSGVTQTPKHLITATGQRVTLRCSPRSGDLSVYWYQQSLDQGLQFLIQYYNGEERAKGNILERFSAQQFPDLHSELNLSSLELGDSALYFCASSAIGRGTEAFFGQGTRLTVV.